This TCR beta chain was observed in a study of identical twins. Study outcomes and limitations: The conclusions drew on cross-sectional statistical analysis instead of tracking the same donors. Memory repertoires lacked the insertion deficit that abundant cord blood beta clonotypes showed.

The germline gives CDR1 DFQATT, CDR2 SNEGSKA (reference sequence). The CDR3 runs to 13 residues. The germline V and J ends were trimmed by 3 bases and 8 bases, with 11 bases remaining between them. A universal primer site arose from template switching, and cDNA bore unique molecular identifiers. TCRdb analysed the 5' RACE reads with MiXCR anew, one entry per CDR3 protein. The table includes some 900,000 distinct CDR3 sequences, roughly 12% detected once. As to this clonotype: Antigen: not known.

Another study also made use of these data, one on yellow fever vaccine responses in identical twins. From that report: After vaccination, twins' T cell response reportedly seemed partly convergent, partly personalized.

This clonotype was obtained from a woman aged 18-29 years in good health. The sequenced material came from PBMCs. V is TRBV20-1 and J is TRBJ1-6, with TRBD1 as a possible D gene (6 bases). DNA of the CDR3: TGCAGTGCTAGCGACTGGACAGATTCACCCCTCCACTTT. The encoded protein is CSASDWTDSPLHF.